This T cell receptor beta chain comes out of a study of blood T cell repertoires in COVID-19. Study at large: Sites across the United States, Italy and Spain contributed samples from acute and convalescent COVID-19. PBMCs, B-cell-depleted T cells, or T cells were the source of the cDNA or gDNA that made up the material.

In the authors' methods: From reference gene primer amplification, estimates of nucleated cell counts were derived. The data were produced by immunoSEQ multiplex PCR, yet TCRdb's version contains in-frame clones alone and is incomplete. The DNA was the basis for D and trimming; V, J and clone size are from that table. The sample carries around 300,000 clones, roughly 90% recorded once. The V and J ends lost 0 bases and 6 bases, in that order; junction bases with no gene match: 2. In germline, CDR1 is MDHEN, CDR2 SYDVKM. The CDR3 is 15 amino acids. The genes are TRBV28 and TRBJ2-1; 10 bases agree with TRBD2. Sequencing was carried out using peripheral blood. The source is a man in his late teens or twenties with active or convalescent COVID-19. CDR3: CASSLWASGSNEQFF. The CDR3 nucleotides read TGTGCCAGCAGTTTATGGGCTAGCGGGAGCAATGAGCAGTTCTTC.